This TCR beta chain stems from a study of shared clonotypes between healthy human individuals. Findings and limits, study-wide: Non-shared clonotypes were found to have lower generation probabilities than the clonotypes that were shared by all four of the sorted-subset donors. Estimated richness was generally greater in naive than memory subsets.

Worth noting for this clone: What it binds is not known.

The CDR3 length is 15 residues. Germline loops: CDR1 SNHLY, CDR2 FYNNEI. V shed 6 bases and J shed 0 bases, with 11 bases lying between them. Assay runs were performed at deep level. Genomic DNA (from each subset) was split evenly across several immunoSEQ plates. Assay: immunoSEQ multiplex PCR; the TCRdb copy retains only in-frame clones and omits some. In the table there are about 680,000 clones, less than 80% of which are singletons. Sequenced sample: memory CD4+ T cells sorted from blood. Stated subset: CD45RA-negative fraction. The V gene is TRBV2, the J gene TRBJ2-2, with D perhaps given as TRBD1 or TRBD2 (5 bases each). The receptor was derived from a woman aged 25 to 39 in good health. CDR3 sequence: CASRRDRSNTGELFF. CDR3 DNA sequence: TGTGCCAGCAGGAGGGACCGCTCGAACACCGGGGAGCTGTTTTTT.